These 18 T cell receptor beta chains originate from one sample sequenced in a study of cytomegalovirus exposure and HLA in healthy donors. 13 Jbeta primers and 60 Vbeta primers were used for the PCR. Profiling relied on immunoSEQ multiplex PCR, and the TCRdb table lists in-frame clones only, not all of them. The sample has 200,000 to 300,000 clones; roughly 87% are singletons. Sample: PBMCs. All receptors come from a woman in her forties in good health and CMV-seropositive.

The chain has TRBV30 and TRBJ1-1; 8 positions match TRBD1. V was clipped by 3 bases and J by 0 bases; unmatched bases: 9. The CDR3 is 16 amino acids. Per the germline V gene, CDR1 is GTSNPN and CDR2 is SVGIG (reference sequence). In nucleotides, the CDR3 is TGTGCCTGGAGAGCCGGGACAGGAGCACTGAACACTGAAGCTTTCTTT. Protein sequence: CAWRAGTGALNTEAFF.

This clone occurred a few times. This CDR3 is CASREGEQIGTEAFF. The CDR3 DNA follows: TGCGCCAGCCGAGAGGGCGAACAGATCGGCACTGAAGCTTTCTTT. The V gene is TRBV5-1, the J gene TRBJ1-1; D not certain. The germline V and J ends were trimmed by 7 bases and 4 bases, with 20 bases remaining between them. The length of the CDR3 is 15 residues. Germline CDR1 is SGHRS and CDR2 is YFSETQ.

CDR3 in amino acids: CASSLGEGEAFF. For the CDR3, the DNA is TGTGCCAGCAGCTTAGGGGAGGGTGAAGCTTTCTTT. V is TRBV11-3 and J is TRBJ1-1; D gene unclear. V dropped 1 base and J dropped 7 bases, with 7 bases sitting between them. Per germline, CDR1 SGHNT and CDR2 YENEEA. The CDR3 spans 12 residues.

This clone appeared once. The rearrangement links TRBV5-1 to TRBJ2-7; D is perhaps TRBD1 (6 bases). The germline V gene has CDR1 SGHRS and CDR2 YFSETQ. V was trimmed by 0 bases and J by 0 bases, leaving 10 bases between them. This CDR3 contains 15 residues. CDR3 amino acids: CASSLGPGDSYEQYF. The CDR3 DNA sequence: TGCGCCAGCAGCTTGGGGCCAGGGGACTCCTACGAGCAGTACTTC.

This clone showed up just a few times. The chain couples TRBV6-6 to TRBJ1-6; D might be TRBD1 (5 bases). Germline lookup yields CDR1 MNHNY and CDR2 SVGAGI (reference sequence). The CDR3 has 13 residues. Trimming cost V 7 bases and J 7 bases, with 11 bases left between them. The CDR3 region is CASKVTENSPLHF. The CDR3 region has the DNA TGTGCCAGCAAAGTGACAGAAAATTCACCCCTCCACTTT.

V gene TRBV14 combines with J gene TRBJ2-7; weak D call: TRBD2 (5 bases). The CDR3 totals 12 residues. Germline V gene sequence: CDR1 SGHDN, CDR2 FVKESK. The V and J ends lost 8 bases and 3 bases respectively, with 11 bases between them. The DNA of the CDR3 is TGTGCCAGCGGGAACAGCGGCTACGAGCAGTACTTC. As protein: CASGNSGYEQYF.

This chain uses TRBV29-1 with TRBJ2-7; 10 bases map to TRBD1. Germline assignment: CDR1 SQVTM and CDR2 ANQGSEA. CDR3 length equals 15 residues. The junction had 10 bases not matched to a gene; V was cut back by 7 bases and J by 1 base. CDR3 sequence (DNA): TGCAGCGCCCGCATCCGGGACAGGGGTTCCTACGAGCAGTACTTC. It encodes CSARIRDRGSYEQYF.

This rearrangement joins TRBV25-1 to TRBJ2-7; the match to TRBD2 covers 8 bases. This CDR3 is built from 15 residues. V lost 5 bases and J lost 4; bases outside the gene matches: 10. CDR1 is MGHDK, CDR2 SYGVNS, per germline. The CDR3 region has the DNA TGTGCCAGCAGTAGATCTACGGGGGGGGGTTACGAGCAGTACTTC. It encodes CASSRSTGGGYEQYF.

Comments on this clone: Distinct nucleotide sequences in the sample also encode this CDR3. The rearrangement uses TRBV29-1 and TRBJ1-1, with 8 bases that match TRBD1. The ends lost 5 bases at V and 1 base at J; junction bases unmatched: 3. Germline-derived CDR1 and CDR2 are SQVTM and ANQGSEA. The CDR3 covers 13 residues. The CDR3, as DNA: TGCAGCGTTAGGGGACAGGCGAACACTGAAGCTTTCTTT. It yields the protein CSVRGQANTEAFF.

The V and J genes are TRBV7-8 and TRBJ2-2, with 7 bases aligning to TRBD2. The CDR3 is 18 residues long. In germline, CDR1 is SGHVS, CDR2 FQNEAQ. With V trimmed by 0 bases and J by 6 bases, 13 bases remained unmatched. This chain's CDR3 is CASSLAGGVVRNAGELFF. CDR3 sequence (DNA): TGTGCCAGCAGCTTAGCGGGGGGGGTGGTAAGAAACGCCGGGGAGCTGTTTTTT.

V gene TRBV4-3 combines with J gene TRBJ1-4; TRBD1 is a possible D gene (6 bases). The germline CDR1 and CDR2 sequences are LGHNA and YSLEER. V was clipped by 0 bases and J by 7 bases, with 12 bases between them. The CDR3 is 15 residues long. CDR3 in amino acids: CASSQDWDIGEKLFF. CDR3 bases: TGCGCCAGCAGCCAAGATTGGGACATTGGTGAAAAACTGTTTTTT.

This chain uses TRBV7-3 with TRBJ1-2, with 8 bases fitting TRBD1. Germline V gene lookup returns CDR1 SGHTA and CDR2 FQGTGA. V was pared by 0 bases and J by 8 bases, with 5 bases of the junction left unmatched. CDR3 length: 14 amino acids. The CDR3 nucleotides are TGTGCCAGCAGCTTAACGGGACAGGTTACCGGCTACACCTTC. It encodes CASSLTGQVTGYTF.

The genes are TRBV12-5 and TRBJ2-1; the match to TRBD2 covers 9 bases. This CDR3 spans 15 amino acids. Looked up from germline, CDR1 is LGHNT and CDR2 is FRNRAP. With V trimmed by 0 bases and J by 8 bases, 5 bases remained unmatched. The CDR3 DNA sequence: TGTGCTAGTGGTTTGGTAAGCGGGAGGTATGATGAGCAGTTCTTC. It codes for CASGLVSGRYDEQFF.

The chain couples TRBV11-2 to TRBJ1-1, with TRBD1 identical over 10 bases. Germline CDR1 SGHAT, CDR2 FQNNGV. J lost 3 bases, V lost 4 bases, and 2 bases had no gene match. The CDR3 is 14 amino acids. The CDR3, as DNA: TGTGCCAGCAGCTCCGGGACAGGGGACACTGAAGCTTTCTTT. Protein product: CASSSGTGDTEAFF.

The rearrangement joins TRBV6-5 to TRBJ1-5, with 8 positions matching TRBD1. The ends lost 8 bases at V and 11 bases at J; junction bases unmatched: 17. Germline V lookup: CDR1 MNHEY, CDR2 SVGAGI. This CDR3 is 15 amino acids long. The CDR3 loop reads CASASTVAGGMAQHF. CDR3 coding DNA: TGTGCCAGCGCCTCTACTGTGGCAGGGGGCATGGCCCAGCATTTT.

This chain uses TRBV4-2 with TRBJ2-5; D not resolved. Per the germline V gene, CDR1 is LGHNA and CDR2 is YNFKEQ. CDR3 size: 13 residues. With 4 bases removed from V and 2 bases from J, the gap between germline ends came to 8 bases. This CDR3 is CASSRRGQETQYF. CDR3 DNA sequence: TGTGCCAGCAGCCGCAGAGGACAAGAGACCCAGTACTTC.

The V call is TRBV5-8, the J call TRBJ1-2, with D unclear. Germline-derived CDR1 and CDR2 are SGHTS and YDEGEE. Trimming stripped 0 bases from V and 3 bases from J, with 9 bases between. This CDR3 has 14 residues. CDR3 sequence reads: CASSLGQIYYGYTF. CDR3 coding DNA: TGTGCCAGCAGCTTGGGCCAGATCTACTATGGCTACACCTTC.

The chain employs TRBV2 and TRBJ2-1; D is undetermined. CDR1 and CDR2 (germline): SNHLY, FYNNEI. This CDR3 is 12 amino acids long. Between the trimmed V and J ends, which lost 0 bases and 12 bases, there was a span of 9 bases. The DNA for the CDR3 is TGTGCCAGCAGTGAAGCGCCACTTGGGCAGTTCTTC. As protein: CASSEAPLGQFF.